This is a list of T cell receptor beta chains from one sample in a study of shared clonotypes between healthy human individuals. Libraries were prepared by immunoSEQ multiplex PCR; TCRdb keeps only in-frame clonotypes and omits some of them. The sample contains around 2.3 million clones, approximately 94% of which appear only once. Sequences were obtained from naive CD4+ T cells sorted from blood. These receptors were taken from a man aged 18 to 30 in good health. The CDR3 runs from the conserved cysteine through the conserved F or W. A D gene is named only where the DNA matches it firmly. The size of a clone is reported for some rows only, either as once, few or many, or as a class for expanded clones.

J: TRBJ2-7; size: NA; V: TRBV5-1; D: NA; CDR3: CASSRSGGGSEQYF; DNA: TGCGCCAGCAGCCGTTCAGGGGGAGGGTCCGAGCAGTACTTC
J: TRBJ2-7; size: NA; V: TRBV30; D: NA; CDR3: CAGKDRGPILAGGNYEQYF; DNA: TGTGCCGGGAAAGACAGGGGGCCTATCTTAGCGGGAGGTAACTACGAGCAGTACTTC
J: TRBJ1-5; size: once; V: TRBV2; D: NA; CDR3: CASSFWKSNQPQHF; DNA: TGTGCCAGCAGTTTTTGGAAAAGCAATCAGCCCCAGCATTTT
J: TRBJ2-2; size: NA; V: TRBV7-9; D: NA; CDR3: CASSPDPPTGELFF; DNA: TGTGCCAGCAGCCCGGACCCACCCACCGGGGAGCTGTTTTTT
J: TRBJ1-2; size: NA; V: TRBV10-3; D: NA; CDR3: CAISSGHPDNYGYTF; DNA: TGTGCCATCAGCTCGGGACACCCTGATAACTATGGCTACACCTTC
J: TRBJ2-7; size: NA; V: TRBV5-1; D: TRBD1; CDR3: CASSSGTGGLGSEQYF; DNA: TGCGCCAGCAGTTCTGGGACAGGAGGCCTTGGAAGCGAGCAGTACTTC
J: TRBJ2-2; size: NA; V: TRBV5-1; D: NA; CDR3: CASSFASENTGELFF; DNA: TGCGCCAGCAGCTTTGCGTCAGAGAACACCGGGGAGCTGTTTTTT
J: TRBJ1-6; size: NA; V: TRBV30; D: TRBD1; CDR3: CAWRTGPYNSPLHF; DNA: TGTGCCTGGAGGACAGGGCCCTATAATTCACCCCTCCACTTT
J: TRBJ2-1; size: NA; V: TRBV19; D: TRBD1; CDR3: CASSITGGNEQFF; DNA: TGTGCCAGTAGTATAACAGGGGGGAATGAGCAGTTCTTC
J: TRBJ2-7; size: NA; V: TRBV6-1; D: TRBD1; CDR3: CASSERSRQGAYEQYF; DNA: TGTGCCAGCAGTGAAAGATCAAGACAGGGGGCCTACGAGCAGTACTTC
J: TRBJ1-5; size: NA; V: TRBV27; D: NA; CDR3: CASRSLQGYQPQHF; DNA: TGTGCCAGCAGATCCCTACAGGGTTATCAGCCCCAGCATTTT
J: TRBJ1-1; size: NA; V: TRBV29-1; D: NA; CDR3: CSVDAGSTEAFF; DNA: TGCAGCGTGGATGCAGGGTCTACTGAAGCTTTCTTT
J: TRBJ2-7; size: NA; V: TRBV5-1; D: TRBD1; CDR3: CASSFSDAGGGQYF; DNA: TGCGCCAGCAGTTTCTCAGATGCAGGGGGCGGGCAGTACTTC
J: TRBJ1-1; size: NA; V: TRBV2; D: NA; CDR3: CASREGQFEAFF; DNA: TGTGCCAGCAGAGAGGGCCAGTTTGAAGCTTTCTTT
J: TRBJ1-3; size: once; V: TRBV29-1; D: NA; CDR3: CSVEPLEGPLGGNTIYF; DNA: TGCAGCGTTGAGCCTCTAGAGGGGCCACTTGGAGGAAACACCATATATTTT